This T cell receptor beta chain was identified in a study of blood T cell repertoires in COVID-19. Background on the study: Both acute and convalescent COVID-19 samples were obtained from the United States, Italy and Spain.

The CDR3 loop spans 17 amino acids. The germline V gene has CDR1 LGHDT and CDR2 YNNKEL (reference sequence). V shed 2 bases, J shed 2 bases, and the junction held 7 bases outside the gene matches. Original handling: Amplification of reference gene primers provided the estimated nucleated cell counts. The assay was immunoSEQ multiplex PCR, and TCRdb's table has in-frame clones only and misses some. The DNA was the basis for D and trimming; V, J and clone size are from that table. The top ten clones hold over 8% of a sample with 260,000 or so clones, approximately 85% of them seen once. The sample comprised peripheral blood. The chain is built from TRBV3-1 (or the pseudogene TRBV3-2) and TRBJ2-3, with 10 nucleotides matching TRBD2. The source is a man aged 18 to 30 with active or convalescent COVID-19. CDR3 nucleotides: TGTGCCAGCAGCCAAACGGGTAGCGGGGGGATCACAGATACGCAGTATTTT. Translated, it gives CASSQTGSGGITDTQYF.